This entry describes one TCR beta chain. This clone was detected only a few times. The antigen this receptor binds is unknown. Base quality data are lacking; no much larger clone is found one base away. Libraries were made using the immunoSEQ multiplex PCR assay. The multiplex PCR relied on a mix of 60 forward primers for TCR Vbeta segments and 13 reverse primers for TCR Jbeta segments. Amplification of the CDR3 region of rearranged TCR beta genes was performed with a multiplex PCR assay on genomic DNA. The Illumina HiSeq System was used to sequence the amplified TCR beta libraries as 87-base-pair reads. The source study handled its data this way. A later analysis tallied roughly 78 million unique TCR beta chains across the 666 repertoires, and around 9.9 million of those chains were shared by two or more donors. Raw reads were error-corrected and collapsed into unique sequences with a nearest-neighbor algorithm that merged closely related sequences to remove PCR and sequencing errors. V, D and J gene segments were assigned by aligning CDR3 sequences to IMGT reference sequences. For a sequence to be retained, a match of at least six nucleotides was required to both a V gene segment and a J gene segment. Rearrangements were classified as productive when the CDR3 lacked stop codons and remained in frame with V and J, and all other rearrangements were classified as non-productive. Following IMGT convention, CDR3 was defined as the stretch from the second conserved V-encoded cysteine to the conserved J-encoded phenylalanine. Sequences without an unambiguous match to a single V gene segment were excluded from the earlier analysis of several hundred of the donors. An earlier analysis of almost 600 of the donors classified V segments as functional when productive rearrangements were above 56.7% and as segregating when the standard deviation between donors was above 5%. A statistical classification framework was developed to diagnose cytomegalovirus status using the catalog of TCR beta chain sequences. V and J gene assignment, in a later analysis, came from comparing TCR nucleotide sequences with IMGT/GENE-DB human TR gene sequences. Using the TCRdist pipeline, a later analysis assigned CDR3 sequences along with most-parsimonious VDJ recombination scenarios. A later analysis defined each TCR beta chain by its CDR3 amino acid sequence plus V-gene family, and excluded reads lacking a unique V-gene family. A later analysis removed 450 to 600 highly shared, low-generation-probability nucleotide sequences to deal with suspected cross-contamination and a sequencing artifact. In a later analysis, a clonal expansion index was calculated for each public chain from normalized within-repertoire ranks of inferred template counts. Generation probabilities in a later analysis came from a VDJ recombination model fitted to out-of-frame rearrangements, and those results were checked against IGoR. A later analysis scored TCR-TCR, TCR-HLA and TCR-CMV co-occurrence with hypergeometric tests, applying a repertoire-size bias correction to TCR pairs. A later analysis estimated false discovery rates by permuting HLA or CMV assignments 20 times. In a later analysis, co-occurring TCRs were grouped using DBSCAN, with TCRdist sequence similarity added in when clustering inside HLA-allele-positive subsets. For co-occurrence clustering, repertoires with fewer than 30,000 or more than 120,000 public chains were excluded, along with a handful of repertoires with anomalous nucleotide sharing. This immuneACCESS table, as held by TCRdb, lists in-frame sequences with V and J called but not all clones. Of the missing ones, under half trace to an unresolved V gene in checked studies; the others have no known cause. From that table come the V and J calls and clone size; the DNA was used to work out D and trimming. The sample records 100,000 to 150,000 clones, 81% of which are singletons. Together, the top ten hold about 1.8% of the sample.

This sample stems from a study of cytomegalovirus exposure and HLA in healthy donors (dated by TCRdb to 2017 to 2019). General notes on the study: An earlier analysis of about 530 of the donors reported 276 Gb of sequence data and roughly 120 million unique TCR beta sequences obtained from 150 million to 200 million T cells. All discovery cohort repertoires had been generated on a single sequencing platform. Donor age, sex, ethnicity and CMV serostatus were compiled together with the repertoire data. An earlier analysis of 500 to 650 of the donors applied high-throughput TCR beta sequencing to assess whether each TCR beta V gene segment acted as functional or pseudogenic. To predict cytomegalovirus infection status, the study brought together high-throughput TCR immunosequencing, statistical association of individual TCRs with disease status, and machine learning. Of the roughly 400 genotyped donors, around 81% fell in the genetic ancestry cluster associated with self-reported Caucasian donors. Both class I and class II loci were covered by HLA typing, at four-digit resolution. The study profiled the T cell repertoires of some 610 subjects by immunosequencing and related them to cytomegalovirus serostatus. Because of strong linkage in the cohort, roughly 5 DR-DQ haplotypes were treated as single units for association and clustering. About 300 gigabases of sequencing data and approximately 80 million unique TCR sequences were included in an early release covering about 620 HLA-typed donors. The study aimed to test whether signatures of past pathogen exposure could be identified by cataloging public T cell receptors. Typing coverage differed by locus: A, B, C, DRB1 and DQB1 were typed in roughly 620-630 donors, DQA1 in roughly 500, DPA1 in approximately 600, and DPB1 in around 440. Rather than drawing on any new phenotypic data, the later analysis identified candidate immune exposures from TCR beta sequences and the way those sequences occurred across donors. In addition to the first cohort of approximately 650 subjects, a separate validation cohort of 120 different subjects was used. On average, roughly 240,000 unique TCR beta nucleotide sequences were sequenced per donor among more than 350 genotyped donors of the cohort, with roughly 18% of those sequences being non-productive. In a later analysis, previously published TCR beta repertoires from 666 donors were re-analyzed and high-resolution HLA genotyping was added so that TCR occurrence patterns could be studied. Genome-wide SNP genotypes for about three fifths of the roughly 670 donors were used in a later genetic analysis, which treated that subset as a discovery cohort. General conclusions and limits of the study: Linkage disequilibrium might explain the correlated functional status among segregating V segments, but an unknown experimental factor could not be excluded. A later analysis found that HLA-associated TCR beta chains were more clonally expanded and had lower generation probabilities than equally common non-associated chains. Cytomegalovirus status was reported to be diagnosed by the classifier with high specificity and sensitivity in both the original and validation cohorts. According to a later analysis, most CMV-associated TCR beta chains appeared to be HLA-restricted, and the HLA associations seemed to be driven largely by CMV exposure. A few of the identified cytomegalovirus-associated TCR beta chains were confirmed in vitro to be specific for cytomegalovirus antigens. The study listed around 160 TCR beta chains as associated with cytomegalovirus. In a later analysis, the rate of TCR association differed among HLA loci, with DRB1 alleles having the most associated TCRs and HLA-C alleles having the fewest. According to a later genetic analysis, donors in an Asian-associated ancestry cluster had fewer N-insertions in productive TCRs than the roughly 670-donor mean. In this cohort, only TCR beta chains were sequenced, and detectable features were limited by the absence of alpha or paired-chain data. The only immune exposure information available for the cohort was CMV serostatus. Specific HLA alleles were associated with around 18,000 TCR beta sequences at a false discovery rate of 0.05 in a later analysis. Because counts were too low, more than 15 rarely observed V segments, including chromosome 9 orphons, were left out of the earlier analysis of some 600 of the donors. In a later genetic analysis, a missense DCLRE1C variant was associated with V-gene and J-gene trimming of TCR beta chains, and the association was replicated in an independent cohort. Presence/absence analyses assumed roughly uniform sequencing depth across donors, an assumption that may not hold. A further reported finding was that TCR beta sequences accurately predicted the HLA-A and HLA-B alleles for most subjects in the first cohort. A group of highly shared sequence variants was considered likely to be a technical artifact of the sequencing pipeline. In an earlier analysis of around 600 of the donors, most TCR beta V segments appeared in productive rearrangements about 90% or about 30% of the time, broadly matching IMGT annotations. Because HLA typing was missing for some donors at each locus, association tests included only the typed subset. Most TCR sequences were observed very rarely across donors, whereas some public TCRs were present in many individuals. A later analysis reported that several top co-occurrence clusters appeared linked to parvovirus B19, influenza, CMV and Epstein-Barr virus. Strong co-occurrence of HLA alleles, especially DR and DQ, made assigning TCR associations to individual alleles difficult. It was suggested by the authors that the approach could potentially be generalized to other disease states and immunological phenotypes.

The cohort consisted of 666 healthy bone marrow donors. At the time of sampling, all cohort members were nominally healthy, though unrecorded immune exposures were likely present. The donor was CMV seronegative and was included in the group of about 350 seronegative cohort members. A peripheral blood sample was collected from each donor, and TCR beta sequencing was performed on peripheral blood mononuclear cells. The Qiagen DNeasy Blood Extraction Kit was used to extract genomic DNA from the blood cell samples. The sequenced sample consisted of PBMCs. The clonotype comes from a man between 18 and 35 years old in good health and CMV-seronegative.

The DNA sequence reads TGTGCCAGCAGGGACAGGGCGGATACGCAGTATTTT. This translates into CASRDRADTQYF. The V and J segments used are TRBV6-6 and TRBJ2-3; TRBD1 aligns with 8 central bases. Its CDR3 holds 12 amino acids, cysteine through phenylalanine. Only the CDR3 DNA is retained, 36 bases long and in frame from the first base. CDR1 and CDR2, looked up from the germline V gene (reference sequence), are MNHNY and SVGAGI. From V the trimming removes 6 bases and from J it removes 6 bases, while the gene matches leave 2 bases of the junction unaccounted for.